Below are 10 T cell receptor beta chains sequenced from a single sample in a study of blood T cell repertoires in COVID-19. The method was immunoSEQ multiplex PCR; TCRdb's version includes in-frame clones alone and lacks a portion of them. The sample records about 480,000 clones, approximately 89% being singletons. The sample taken for sequencing was peripheral blood. The receptors stem from a man aged 18 to 29 with COVID-19, enrolled during active disease.

The chain links TRBV10-3 to TRBJ2-1; D is perhaps TRBD1 (5 bases). The CDR3 is made up of 12 amino acids. Germline values: CDR1 ENHRY, CDR2 SYGVKD. Deletions cut 6 bases from V and 5 bases from J, with 8 bases between. The CDR3 DNA reads TGTGCCATCAGCAGGGTAAACAATGAGCAGTTCTTC. Its protein product is CAISRVNNEQFF.

This clone was observed a single time. The V call is TRBV4-1, the J call TRBJ2-2, with a possible D match to TRBD1 (6 bases). Germline CDR1 MGHRA, CDR2 YSYEKL. V was clipped by 4 bases and J by 8 bases, with 17 bases between them. This CDR3 spans 15 amino acids. The CDR3: CASSPQGFDLGELFF. The CDR3 DNA follows: TGCGCCAGCAGCCCGCAGGGGTTTGATTTAGGGGAGCTGTTTTTT.

The V and J genes are TRBV24-1 and TRBJ1-2; possible D gene TRBD1, 5 bases. Germline V gives CDR1 KGHDR, CDR2 SFDVKD. The germline V and J ends were trimmed by 3 bases and 7 bases, with 8 bases remaining between them. The CDR3 runs 12 residues. This chain's CDR3 is CATSDRGVGYTF. CDR3 in DNA: TGTGCCACCAGTGATAGGGGTGTTGGCTACACCTTC.

CDR3 coding DNA: TGTGCCAGTAGTATCGGGAGTCATAGCAATCAGCCCCAGCATTTT. Its translation: CASSIGSHSNQPQHF. This sequence joins TRBV19 and TRBJ1-5; D ambiguous. From germline, CDR1 is LNHDA and CDR2 SQIVND (reference sequence). V gave up 3 bases and J gave up 0 bases, with 9 bases separating them. The CDR3 is made up of 15 amino acids.

The V call is TRBV21-1, the J call TRBJ2-1; the table's TRBD2 call for D was not verified on the DNA. TRBV21-1 is annotated as a pseudogene. The CDR3 runs 17 residues. CDR3 bases: TGTGCCAGCAGCAAACTGGTGCGAGGATTCGATGTCAATGAGCAGTTCTTC. It yields the protein CASSKLVRGFDVNEQFF.

The chain uses TRBV12-5 and TRBJ2-5; TRBD2 agrees at 15 bases. The CDR3 loop spans 17 amino acids. Trimming cost V 1 base and J 4 bases; bases outside gene matches: 4. Germline lookup yields CDR1 LGHNT and CDR2 FRNRAP. CDR3 coding DNA: TGTGCTAGTGGTTTGGGGGGACTAGCGGGAGGTGGAGAGACCCAGTACTTC. Its protein is CASGLGGLAGGGETQYF.

This rearrangement joins TRBV2 to TRBJ2-2; weak D call: TRBD2 (7 bases). V lost 5 bases and J lost 2, with 15 bases in between. This CDR3 has 16 amino acids. The germline CDR1 and CDR2 sequences are SNHLY and FYNNEI. Written as DNA, the CDR3 is TGTGCCAGCAGTTTAGGGGGACTACTTAACACCGGGGAGCTGTTTTTT. Encoded protein: CASSLGGLLNTGELFF.

The count of this clone is one. The chain has TRBV5-5 and TRBJ2-3; weak D call: TRBD1 (5 bases). Looked up from germline, CDR1 is SGHKS and CDR2 is YYEKEE (reference sequence). The CDR3 is made up of 14 amino acids. The germline V and J ends were trimmed by 4 bases and 0 bases, with 9 bases remaining between them. The DNA of the CDR3 is TGTGCCAGCAGCAGGGGCAGCAGCACAGATACGCAGTATTTT. As protein: CASSRGSSTDTQYF.

The chain recombines TRBV18 with TRBJ1-2; D remains unclear. The CDR3 runs to 14 residues. CDR1 and CDR2 (germline): KGHSH, LQKENI. Between the trimmed V and J ends, which lost 1 base and 8 bases, there was a span of 14 bases. CDR3 loop: CASSPQYLLRGYTF. The CDR3 nucleotides are TGTGCCAGCTCACCACAGTATCTACTGAGGGGCTACACCTTC. Using reference TRBV18 and TRBJ1-2 for the parts outside the CDR3, the full variable domain is NAGVMQNPRHLVRRRGQEARLRCSPMKGHSHVYWYRQLPEEGLKFMVYLQKENIIDESGMPKERFSAEFPKEGPSILRIQQVVRGDSAAYFCASSPQYLLRGYTFGSGTRLTVV.

The rearrangement joins TRBV5-4 to TRBJ2-1; no reliable D call. The ends were cut back, 9 bases at V and 7 bases at J, with 14 bases in the middle. This CDR3 is 12 amino acids long. In germline, CDR1 is SGHNT, CDR2 YYREEE (reference sequence). This CDR3 reads CATRRLQNEQFF. CDR3 DNA: TGTGCCACCCGTCGTCTACAGAATGAGCAGTTCTTC. Variable domain in full (rest from reference TRBV5-4 and TRBJ2-1): ETGVTQSPTHLIKTRGQQVTLRCSSQSGHNTVSWYQQALGQGPQFIFQYYREEENGRGNFPPRFSGLQFPNYSSELNVNALELDDSALYLCATRRLQNEQFFGPGTRLTVL.